The rows below give T cell receptor beta chains drawn from one sample of a study of CD8+CD57+ T cells in acquired aplastic anemia. TCRdb independently ran MiXCR on the reads; one entry per CDR3 protein. The profile shows 50,000 or so distinct CDR3 sequences, about 56% of them singletons. Sequencing used sorted CD4+, CD8+, or CD8+CD57+ T cells (not recorded which) from PBMCs. These receptors were taken from a human donor with aplastic anemia. The CDR3 runs from the conserved cysteine through the conserved F or W. The D gene is left open where the match is weak. A clone size is listed for some rows: how often the clone was seen (once, few, many), or a class if it is expanded.

J gene: TRBJ2-7
D gene: TRBD1
clone size: .
V gene: TRBV19
CDR3 protein: CASRRYRGHYEQYF
CDR3 DNA: TGTGCCAGTAGGAGGTACAGGGGGCACTACGAGCAGTACTTC

J gene: TRBJ1-1
D gene: .
clone size: many
V gene: TRBV19
CDR3 protein: CASSIGRGNTEAFF
CDR3 DNA: TGTGCCAGTAGTATAGGGAGGGGCAACACTGAAGCTTTCTTT

J gene: TRBJ1-4
D gene: .
clone size: .
V gene: TRBV7-6
CDR3 protein: CASSLGPALGRRDEKLFF
CDR3 DNA: TGTGCCAGCAGCTTAGGACCCGCGTTAGGCAGAAGGGATGAAAAACTGTTTTTT

J gene: TRBJ1-3
D gene: .
clone size: .
V gene: TRBV19
CDR3 protein: CANLPGTHSGNTIYF
CDR3 DNA: TGTGCCAACCTACCCGGGACACACTCTGGAAACACCATATATTTT

J gene: TRBJ1-2
D gene: .
clone size: medium-sized
V gene: TRBV7-9
CDR3 protein: CASSLGSYGYTF
CDR3 DNA: TGTGCCAGCAGCTTAGGAAGTTATGGCTACACCTTC

J gene: TRBJ2-3
D gene: .
clone size: many
V gene: TRBV4-3
CDR3 protein: CASSQERGLTDTQYF
CDR3 DNA: TGCGCCAGCAGCCAAGAACGCGGACTCACAGATACGCAGTATTTT

J gene: TRBJ1-2
D gene: TRBD1
clone size: .
V gene: TRBV7-8
CDR3 protein: CASSFETSPGQENYGYTF
CDR3 DNA: TGTGCCAGCAGCTTCGAGACGTCACCGGGACAGGAGAACTATGGCTACACCTTC

J gene: TRBJ1-5
D gene: .
clone size: .
V gene: TRBV19
CDR3 protein: CASSHRAQPQHF
CDR3 DNA: TGTGCCAGTAGCCACAGAGCTCAGCCCCAGCATTTT

J gene: TRBJ1-6
D gene: .
clone size: once
V gene: TRBV2
CDR3 protein: CASSEGQARPLHF
CDR3 DNA: TGTGCCAGCAGTGAAGGTCAGGCCCGGCCCCTCCACTTT

J gene: TRBJ1-3
D gene: .
clone size: many
V gene: TRBV5-1
CDR3 protein: CASSRRGFSGNTIYF
CDR3 DNA: TGCGCCAGCAGCCGGCGGGGCTTCTCTGGAAACACCATATATTTT

J gene: TRBJ2-1
D gene: .
clone size: .
V gene: TRBV19
CDR3 protein: CASSFSNRALYNEQFF
CDR3 DNA: TGTGCCAGTAGTTTTTCCAACAGGGCCCTCTACAATGAGCAGTTCTTC

J gene: TRBJ2-7
D gene: TRBD2
clone size: .
V gene: TRBV7-2
CDR3 protein: CASRMTSGYEQYF
CDR3 DNA: TGTGCCAGCAGGATGACTAGCGGTTACGAGCAGTACTTC

J gene: TRBJ2-1
D gene: TRBD2
clone size: many
V gene: TRBV11-3
CDR3 protein: CASSSTPGDYSYNEQFF
CDR3 DNA: TGTGCCAGCAGCTCTACCCCGGGGGACTACTCCTACAATGAGCAGTTCTTC

J gene: TRBJ2-2
D gene: TRBD1
clone size: few
V gene: TRBV12-3/TRBV12-4
CDR3 protein: CASSPRTGANTGELFF
CDR3 DNA: TGTGCCAGCAGTCCCCGGACAGGGGCGAACACCGGGGAGCTGTTTTTT

J gene: TRBJ2-5
D gene: .
clone size: few
V gene: TRBV2
CDR3 protein: CASKVFQETQYF
CDR3 DNA: TGTGCCAGCAAGGTCTTTCAAGAGACCCAGTACTTC

J gene: TRBJ1-1
D gene: .
clone size: .
V gene: TRBV7-6
CDR3 protein: CASSLGQSTEAFF
CDR3 DNA: TGTGCCAGCAGCTTAGGACAAAGCACTGAAGCTTTCTTT

J gene: TRBJ2-7
D gene: TRBD1
clone size: .
V gene: TRBV29-1
CDR3 protein: CSVAPQGTGLYEQYF
CDR3 DNA: TGCAGCGTTGCCCCTCAAGGGACAGGGCTTTACGAGCAGTACTTC

J gene: TRBJ1-5
D gene: .
clone size: few
V gene: TRBV2
CDR3 protein: CASRRTVEPQHF
CDR3 DNA: TGTGCCAGCAGGCGGACAGTCGAGCCCCAGCATTTT

J gene: TRBJ2-7
D gene: .
clone size: .
V gene: TRBV19
CDR3 protein: CASSADRSSYEQYF
CDR3 DNA: TGTGCCAGTAGTGCCGACCGCAGCTCCTACGAGCAGTACTTC

J gene: TRBJ2-1
D gene: .
clone size: .
V gene: TRBV24-1
CDR3 protein: CATSDQYNEQFF
CDR3 DNA: TGTGCCACCAGTGACCAGTACAATGAGCAGTTCTTC

J gene: TRBJ2-1
D gene: .
clone size: .
V gene: TRBV24-1
CDR3 protein: CATSDVAEQFF
CDR3 DNA: TGTGCCACCAGTGACGTAGCGGAGCAGTTCTTC

J gene: TRBJ1-1
D gene: .
clone size: .
V gene: TRBV4-1
CDR3 protein: CASSQKREYTEAFF
CDR3 DNA: TGCGCCAGCAGCCAAAAAAGGGAGTACACTGAAGCTTTCTTT

J gene: TRBJ2-1
D gene: .
clone size: .
V gene: TRBV2
CDR3 protein: CASTVGQLPYNEQFF
CDR3 DNA: TGTGCCAGCACTGTGGGGCAACTCCCCTACAATGAGCAGTTCTTC

J gene: TRBJ1-2
D gene: .
clone size: .
V gene: TRBV19
CDR3 protein: CASSSWTYGYTF
CDR3 DNA: TGTGCCAGTAGTAGTTGGACCTATGGCTACACCTTC

J gene: TRBJ2-5
D gene: .
clone size: .
V gene: TRBV29-1
CDR3 protein: CSVVQGNETQYF
CDR3 DNA: TGCAGCGTGGTACAGGGTAACGAGACCCAGTACTTC

J gene: TRBJ1-2
D gene: .
clone size: .
V gene: TRBV9
CDR3 protein: CASSVASLPNYGYTF
CDR3 DNA: TGTGCCAGCAGCGTCGCGTCCCTACCCAACTATGGCTACACCTTC

J gene: TRBJ2-1
D gene: TRBD2
clone size: .
V gene: TRBV19
CDR3 protein: CASKERDSYNEQFF
CDR3 DNA: TGTGCCAGTAAGGAGCGGGACTCCTACAATGAGCAGTTCTTC

J gene: TRBJ2-7
D gene: .
clone size: .
V gene: TRBV7-2
CDR3 protein: CASSPRDTDEQYF
CDR3 DNA: TGTGCCAGCAGCCCCCGGGACACTGACGAGCAGTACTTC

J gene: TRBJ2-7
D gene: .
clone size: .
V gene: TRBV7-8
CDR3 protein: CASIEQYF
CDR3 DNA: TGTGCCAGCATCGAACAGTACTTC

J gene: TRBJ1-2
D gene: TRBD1
clone size: .
V gene: TRBV24-1
CDR3 protein: CATSESGTGGLAYTF
CDR3 DNA: TGTGCCACCAGTGAATCGGGGACAGGGGGCCTAGCCTACACCTTC

J gene: TRBJ1-4
D gene: .
clone size: medium-sized
V gene: TRBV29-1
CDR3 protein: CSVATGAGEKLFF
CDR3 DNA: TGCAGCGTCGCCACTGGGGCAGGGGAAAAACTGTTTTTT

J gene: TRBJ1-6
D gene: .
clone size: .
V gene: TRBV29-1
CDR3 protein: CSVTTGPVNSPLHF
CDR3 DNA: TGCAGCGTTACTACGGGGCCAGTTAATTCACCCCTCCACTTT

J gene: TRBJ2-7
D gene: TRBD2
clone size: .
V gene: TRBV5-1
CDR3 protein: CASSRGLAGVTAYEQYF
CDR3 DNA: TGCGCCAGCAGCAGGGGACTAGCGGGGGTGACAGCCTACGAGCAGTACTTC